These 31 T cell receptor beta chains came from one sample sequenced in a study of identical twins. MiXCR, applied by TCRdb to the 5' RACE reads, yields one record per CDR3 protein. The sample lists some 300,000 distinct CDR3 sequences; 9% to 15% were seen once. The same specimen was also included in a second study, on yellow fever vaccine responses in identical twins.

Sequencing was done on a sample of CD8+ T cells sorted from blood. These receptors were collected from a woman younger than 30 in good health.

V and J are TRBV5-6 and TRBJ1-2, with 8 bases fitting TRBD1. The J segment lost 2 bases and the V segment lost 4 bases, leaving 16 bases of the junction unmatched. This CDR3 has 18 residues. Germline CDR1 SGHDT, CDR2 YYEEEE. Here the CDR3 reads CASSQDYRGQGRNYGYTF. CDR3 DNA sequence: TGTGCCAGCAGCCAAGATTATAGAGGACAGGGCAGGAACTATGGCTACACCTTC.

This clonotype was counted between two and nine times. The chain couples TRBV28 to TRBJ2-2; 13 bases map to TRBD2. This CDR3 has 15 residues. The germline V gene encodes CDR1 MDHEN and CDR2 SYDVKM. Trimming at V came to 6 bases and at J to 4 bases, leaving 2 bases not matched to a gene. The DNA for the CDR3 is TGTGCCAGCAGCCGGACTAGCGGGAGCACCGGGGAGCTGTTTTTT. Protein sequence: CASSRTSGSTGELFF.

In its sample, this clonotype was seen a few times. The V call is TRBV2, the J call TRBJ2-1; maybe TRBD2 (6 bases). The germline CDR1 and CDR2 sequences are SNHLY and FYNNEI. Deletions cut 2 bases from V and 5 bases from J, with 22 bases between. This CDR3 has 18 residues. CDR3 region: CASSELRGRLAFHNEQFF. As DNA, the CDR3 is TGTGCCAGCAGTGAATTGAGGGGTCGGCTAGCGTTTCACAATGAGCAGTTCTTC. Complete variable domain (other parts from reference TRBV2 and TRBJ2-1): EPEVTQTPSHQVTQMGQEVILRCVPISNHLYFYWYRQILGQKVEFLVSFYNNEISEKSEIFDDQFSVERPDGSNFTLKIRSTKLEDSAMYFCASSELRGRLAFHNEQFFGPGTRLTVL.

V and J are TRBV4-2 and TRBJ2-1, with 13 bases identical to TRBD2. Germline assignment: CDR1 LGHNA and CDR2 YNFKEQ. V lost 5 bases and J lost 12; bases outside the gene matches: 10. The CDR3 length is 15 residues. CDR3 amino acids: CASSIGLAGAFGQFF. For the CDR3, the DNA is TGTGCCAGCAGCATCGGACTAGCGGGAGCGTTTGGGCAGTTCTTC.

With regard to this clonotype: This sequence may be a read error, since a much larger clone differs from it by one base. No conserved phenylalanine or tryptophan ends this CDR3, so it is likely a read error. The CDR3 nucleotides are TGTGCCAGCAGCATGACCGGGACAGGGGATGGCTACACCTAC. Protein product: CASSMTGTGDGYTY. The chain employs TRBV7-9 and TRBJ1-2, with TRBD1 matching 10 bases. CDR1 and CDR2 from the germline V gene are SEHNR and FQNEAQ (reference sequence). The junction had 6 bases not matched to a gene; V was cut back by 5 bases and J by 6 bases. The CDR3 contains 14 residues.

V and J are TRBV4-1 and TRBJ1-4; D ambiguous. Trimming shortened V by 2 bases and J by 4 bases, and 8 bases separated the two germline ends. The CDR3 extends over 14 amino acids. Germline CDR1 reads MGHRA; CDR2 reads YSYEKL. This CDR3 is CASSQLGLNEKLFF. CDR3 bases: TGCGCCAGCAGCCAATTGGGTCTTAATGAAAAACTGTTTTTT.

This clonotype was seen only a few times. This chain links TRBV21-1 with TRBJ2-7; the table calls TRBD2, which could not be checked here. TRBV21-1 is a pseudogene segment. The CDR3 has 16 residues. CDR3 bases: TGTGCCAGCAGCAAAAGACTAGCGGGGAGCTCCTACGAGCAGTACGTC. Protein product: CASSKRLAGSSYEQYV.

This clonotype was seen a handful of times. The rearrangement uses TRBV5-5 and TRBJ2-1; 7 bases match TRBD2. The ends lost 4 bases at V and 3 bases at J; junction bases unmatched: 10. Germline CDR1 is SGHKS and CDR2 is YYEKEE (reference sequence). The CDR3 runs to 16 residues. CDR3 coding DNA: TGTGCCAGCAGCCCTCGAGTTAGCGGGTACTACAATGAGCAGTTCTTC. It specifies CASSPRVSGYYNEQFF.

The gene calls are TRBV28 and TRBJ2-3, with unresolved D. The V gene lost 5 bases and the J gene lost 6 bases, with 24 bases spanning the gap. The CDR3 has 17 amino acids. Germline CDR1 MDHEN, CDR2 SYDVKM. CDR3 residues: CASSSSETRRMMDTQYF. In nucleotides, the CDR3 is TGTGCCAGCAGTAGTTCAGAGACACGCCGTATGATGGATACGCAGTATTTT.

This clonotype was seen ten or more times. V is TRBV25-1 and J is TRBJ1-5; maybe TRBD1 (6 bases). V lost 3 bases, J lost 0 bases, and 9 bases lay in between. CDR1 is MGHDK, CDR2 SYGVNS, per germline. The CDR3 is made up of 15 amino acids. The CDR3 nucleotides read TGTGCCAGCAGTGACGACAGGAATAGCAATCAGCCCCAGCATTTT. Translating gives CASSDDRNSNQPQHF. Complete variable domain (other parts from reference TRBV25-1 and TRBJ1-5): EADIYQTPRYLVIGTGKKITLECSQTMGHDKMYWYQQDPGMELHLIHYSYGVNSTEKGDLSSESTVSRIRTEHFPLTLESARPSHTSQYLCASSDDRNSNQPQHFGDGTRLSIL.

V usage is TRBV5-8 and J usage is TRBJ2-7, with D hard to call. The germline V gene has CDR1 SGHTS and CDR2 YDEGEE. V shed 4 bases and J shed 3 bases, with 11 bases lying between them. The CDR3 is 13 amino acids. The CDR3 DNA follows: TGTGCCAGCAGCGTAACAGCCAACTACGAGCAGTACTTC. This encodes CASSVTANYEQYF.

This clonotype came up a few times. The chain combines TRBV7-9 with TRBJ1-1; D might be TRBD1 (6 bases). CDR3 length: 13 amino acids. CDR1 is SEHNR, CDR2 FQNEAQ, per germline (reference sequence). V lost 1 base and J 7 bases, leaving 10 bases between the germline ends. CDR3 in amino acids: CASSLGAGDEAFF. The CDR3 DNA reads TGTGCCAGCAGCTTAGGGGCAGGGGATGAAGCTTTCTTT.

This clonotype was detected only a few times. This chain links TRBV6-1 with TRBJ2-7, with no clear D. In germline, CDR1 is MNHNS, CDR2 SASEGT. The CDR3 covers 13 residues. The V end was cut by 6 bases, the J end by 5 bases, with 14 bases between. CDR3 nucleotides: TGTGCCAGCAGCGACGGGTGGGGTGACGAGCAGTACTTC. Amino acids: CASSDGWGDEQYF.

This clonotype was found a few times. This chain uses TRBV28 with TRBJ2-7; tentatively, D is TRBD2 (6 bases). This CDR3 is built from 18 residues. The germline V gene has CDR1 MDHEN and CDR2 SYDVKM. V lost 3 bases and J lost 4, with 25 bases in between. CDR3 DNA sequence: TGTGCCAGCAGTTTTTGGACTACCGGGGAGTCTATTGTGTACGAGCAGTACTTC. It codes for CASSFWTTGESIVYEQYF.

The rearrangement uses TRBV7-9 and TRBJ2-1; TRBD2 matches 7 bases. CDR1 is SEHNR and CDR2 is FQNEAQ in the germline V gene (reference sequence). The CDR3 is 14 amino acids. The trim removed 8 bases at V and 7 bases at J, leaving 11 bases unmatched. The chain's CDR3 is CASFGDYLGNEQFF. The CDR3 nucleotides are TGTGCCAGCTTCGGGGACTACTTGGGGAATGAGCAGTTCTTC.

There are a few counts of this clonotype. The chain couples TRBV6-1 to TRBJ2-3; maybe TRBD2 (5 bases). CDR3 size: 15 residues. V shed 5 bases and J shed 3 bases, with 15 bases lying between them. The germline CDR1 and CDR2 sequences are MNHNS and SASEGT. The CDR3 DNA reads TGTGCCAGCAGTCCCCAGAGGGTTGGGACAGATACGCAGTATTTT. The encoded protein is CASSPQRVGTDTQYF.

This rearrangement joins TRBV12-3 or TRBV12-4 to TRBJ2-7; D is unclear. V lost 5 bases, J lost 2 bases, and 7 bases lay in between. There are 12 residues in the CDR3. The CDR3 protein is CASSTAPYEQYF. CDR3 sequence (DNA): TGTGCCAGCAGTACAGCCCCCTACGAGCAGTACTTC.

The chain is built from TRBV7-3 and TRBJ2-5; D tentatively reads TRBD1 or TRBD2 (5 bases each). The CDR3 loop spans 15 amino acids. V was pared by 0 bases and J by 3 bases, with 11 bases between. CDR1 is SGHTA, CDR2 FQGTGA, per germline. CDR3 nucleotide sequence: TGTGCCAGCAGCTTAACGGGGGAGACAGAAGAGACCCAGTACTTC. This encodes CASSLTGETEETQYF.

This clonotype was picked up a small number of times. This chain uses TRBV27 with TRBJ2-2; 14 nucleotides agree with TRBD2. V gave up 2 bases and J gave up 0 bases; unmatched junction bases: 2. Germline CDR1 is MNHEY and CDR2 is SMNVEV (reference sequence). The CDR3 is 18 residues long. As DNA, the CDR3 is TGTGCCAGCAGTTTAACGGGACTAGCGGGGGCGAACACCGGGGAGCTGTTTTTT. The encoded protein is CASSLTGLAGANTGELFF.

V and J are TRBV27 and TRBJ2-7, with 9 positions matching TRBD1. The CDR3 is 14 residues long. The V gene end was trimmed by 5 bases and the J gene end by 7 bases; junction bases not matched to a gene: 9. Germline-derived CDR1 and CDR2 are MNHEY and SMNVEV (reference sequence). CDR3 DNA sequence: TGTGCCAGCAGTGCCGGGACAGGGTTTGGGGAGCAGTACGTC. Residues: CASSAGTGFGEQYV.

The chain is built from TRBV12-3 or TRBV12-4 and TRBJ2-3; the D gene is possibly TRBD2 (6 bases). This CDR3 comprises 18 residues. Trimming removed 3 bases at V and 1 base at J, with 20 bases between. CDR3: CASSFSPPLGGGTDTQYF. In nucleotides, the CDR3 is TGTGCCAGCAGTTTTTCCCCCCCCCTGGGCGGGGGCACAGATACGCAGTATTTT.

This chain connects TRBV4-2 to TRBJ2-3, with TRBD2 identical over 8 bases. This CDR3 has 18 amino acids. V dropped 8 bases and J dropped 2; count of bases not matched to a gene: 18. Germline V gene lookup returns CDR1 LGHNA and CDR2 YNFKEQ. CDR3 bases: TGTGCCAGCGGCTCGGGGATTAGCGGGGCCTTTCCCACAGATACGCAGTATTTT. This codes for CASGSGISGAFPTDTQYF.

This clonotype occurred a few times. The V gene is TRBV7-9, the J gene TRBJ2-3, with 7 bases matching TRBD2. Per germline, CDR1 SEHNR and CDR2 FQNEAQ (reference sequence). V trimming: 1 base; J trimming: 6 bases; junction bases outside the gene matches: 7. The CDR3 extends over 15 amino acids. The CDR3 DNA is TGTGCCAGCAGCTTAGTTGGCGGGAGTCAGGATACGCAGTATTTT. It codes for CASSLVGGSQDTQYF.

This clonotype was recorded many times. The genes are TRBV12-3 or TRBV12-4 and TRBJ2-5, with 7 bases that match TRBD2. Trimming took 7 bases from V and 4 from J; bases not matched to a gene: 9. This CDR3 is 14 amino acids long. The CDR3, as DNA: TGTGCCAGCAAATTCGGACGACTAGCAGAGACCCAGTACTTC. The encoded protein is CASKFGRLAETQYF.

V and J are TRBV12-3 or TRBV12-4 and TRBJ1-5; D call uncertain. Trimming took 3 bases from V and 1 from J, leaving 4 bases between them. CDR3 size: 13 residues. The CDR3 coding sequence is TGTGCCAGCAGTTTCGTGAGCAATCAGCCCCAGCATTTT. Encoded protein: CASSFVSNQPQHF.

This clonotype occurred a few times. This chain joins TRBV2 and TRBJ1-2; D is perhaps TRBD1 (6 bases). Trimming removed 6 bases from V and 3 bases from J, with 8 bases in between. The CDR3 spans 12 residues. Germline CDR1 SNHLY, CDR2 FYNNEI. The CDR3 protein is CASRDSYYGYTF. CDR3 nucleotides: TGTGCCAGCAGGGACAGTTACTATGGCTACACCTTC. Full variable domain (missing parts from reference TRBV2 and TRBJ1-2): EPEVTQTPSHQVTQMGQEVILRCVPISNHLYFYWYRQILGQKVEFLVSFYNNEISEKSEIFDDQFSVERPDGSNFTLKIRSTKLEDSAMYFCASRDSYYGYTFGSGTRLTVV.

This clonotype showed up just a few times. The rearrangement uses TRBV15 and TRBJ2-7, with D tentatively TRBD2 (5 bases). Trimming cost V 0 bases and J 5 bases, with 11 bases left between them. Germline assignment: CDR1 LNHNV and CDR2 YYDKDF (reference sequence). The length of the CDR3 is 14 residues. CDR3 protein: CATSRDGEKNEQYF. The DNA of the CDR3 is TGTGCCACCAGCAGAGACGGGGAAAAGAACGAGCAGTACTTC.

J is TRBJ1-1 and V is TRBV9; D is undetermined. The germline V gene encodes CDR1 SGDLS and CDR2 YYNGEE. The CDR3 runs to 14 residues. V was pared by 8 bases and J by 4 bases, with 18 bases between. As DNA, the CDR3 is TGTGCCAGTAATAAGGAGGGAGGAAGCACTGAAGCTTTCTTT. This translates into CASNKEGGSTEAFF.

This clonotype was counted a few times. The rearrangement links TRBV2 to TRBJ1-2; 7 bases fit TRBD1. CDR1 and CDR2 (germline): SNHLY, FYNNEI. The J segment lost 5 bases and the V segment lost 6 bases, leaving 0 bases of the junction unmatched. This CDR3 is built from 11 residues. The CDR3 DNA is TGTGCCAGCAGGACAGGGTATGGCTACACCTTC. It codes for CASRTGYGYTF. Together with reference TRBV2 and TRBJ1-2, the CDR3 gives the full variable domain: EPEVTQTPSHQVTQMGQEVILRCVPISNHLYFYWYRQILGQKVEFLVSFYNNEISEKSEIFDDQFSVERPDGSNFTLKIRSTKLEDSAMYFCASRTGYGYTFGSGTRLTVV.

This chain uses TRBV7-9 with TRBJ2-3; no firm D call. V was cut by 5 bases and J by 0 bases, with 9 bases left in between. This CDR3 has 14 residues. In germline, CDR1 is SEHNR, CDR2 FQNEAQ (reference sequence). The CDR3 region is CASSPKDSTDTQYF. CDR3 nucleotide sequence: TGTGCCAGCAGCCCGAAGGACAGCACAGATACGCAGTATTTT.

The rearrangement uses TRBV29-1 and TRBJ2-5; tentatively, D is TRBD2 (5 bases). V lost 3 bases to trimming and J lost 0 bases, with 11 bases between them. Germline values: CDR1 SQVTM, CDR2 ANQGSEA. This CDR3 has 14 amino acids. The DNA for the CDR3 is TGCAGCGTTGACGGGGAGATGTACCAAGAGACCCAGTACTTC. This encodes CSVDGEMYQETQYF.